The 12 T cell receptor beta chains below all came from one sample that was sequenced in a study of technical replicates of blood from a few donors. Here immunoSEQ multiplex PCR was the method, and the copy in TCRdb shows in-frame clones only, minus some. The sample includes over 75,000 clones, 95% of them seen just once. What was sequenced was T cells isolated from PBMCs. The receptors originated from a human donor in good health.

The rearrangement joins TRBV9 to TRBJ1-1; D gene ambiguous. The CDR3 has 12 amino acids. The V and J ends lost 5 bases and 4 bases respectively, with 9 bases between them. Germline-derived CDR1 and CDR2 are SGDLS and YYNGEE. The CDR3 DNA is TGTGCCAGCAGTCTGGCGGGCACTGAAGCTTTCTTT. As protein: CASSLAGTEAFF.

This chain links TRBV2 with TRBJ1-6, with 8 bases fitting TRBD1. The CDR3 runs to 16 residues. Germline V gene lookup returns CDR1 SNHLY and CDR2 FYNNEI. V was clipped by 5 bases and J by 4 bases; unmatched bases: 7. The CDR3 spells CASSHDRGDYNSPLHF. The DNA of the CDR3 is TGTGCCAGCAGTCACGACAGGGGCGATTATAATTCACCCCTCCACTTT.

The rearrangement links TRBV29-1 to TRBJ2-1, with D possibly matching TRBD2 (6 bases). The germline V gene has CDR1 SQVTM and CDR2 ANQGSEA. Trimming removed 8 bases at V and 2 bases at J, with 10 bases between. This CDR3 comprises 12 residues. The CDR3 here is CSWTNTYNEQFF. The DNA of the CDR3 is TGCAGCTGGACTAACACCTACAATGAGCAGTTCTTC.

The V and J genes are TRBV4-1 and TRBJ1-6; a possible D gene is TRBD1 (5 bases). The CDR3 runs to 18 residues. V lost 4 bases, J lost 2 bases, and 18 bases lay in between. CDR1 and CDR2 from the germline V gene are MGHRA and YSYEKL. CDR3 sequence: CASSPPTSVGAYNSPLHF. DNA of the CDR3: TGCGCCAGCAGCCCCCCCACCTCGGTAGGGGCCTATAATTCACCCCTCCACTTT.

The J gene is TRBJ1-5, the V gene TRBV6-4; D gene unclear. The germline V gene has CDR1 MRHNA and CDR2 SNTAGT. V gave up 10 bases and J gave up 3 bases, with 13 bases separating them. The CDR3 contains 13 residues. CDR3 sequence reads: CATSTEPNQPQHF. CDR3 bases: TGTGCCACTTCGACGGAGCCCAATCAGCCCCAGCATTTT.

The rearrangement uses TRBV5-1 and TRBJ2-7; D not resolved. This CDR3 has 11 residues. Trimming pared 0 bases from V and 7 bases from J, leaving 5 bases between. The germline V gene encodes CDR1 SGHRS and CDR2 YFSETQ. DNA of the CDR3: TGCGCCAGCAGCTTGGCCACAGAGCAGTACTTC. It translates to CASSLATEQYF. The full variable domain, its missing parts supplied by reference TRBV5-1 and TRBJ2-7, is KAGVTQTPRYLIKTRGQQVTLSCSPISGHRSVSWYQQTPGQGLQFLFEYFSETQRNKGNFPGRFSGRQFSNSRSEMNVSTLELGDSALYLCASSLATEQYFGPGTRLTVT.

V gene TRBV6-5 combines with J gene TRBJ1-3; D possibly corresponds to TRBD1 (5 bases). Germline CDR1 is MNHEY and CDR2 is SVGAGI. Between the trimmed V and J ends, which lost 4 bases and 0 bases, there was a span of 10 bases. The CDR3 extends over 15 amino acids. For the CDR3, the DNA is TGTGCCAGCAGTTTACAGGCGTTCTCTGGAAACACCATATATTTT. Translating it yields CASSLQAFSGNTIYF.

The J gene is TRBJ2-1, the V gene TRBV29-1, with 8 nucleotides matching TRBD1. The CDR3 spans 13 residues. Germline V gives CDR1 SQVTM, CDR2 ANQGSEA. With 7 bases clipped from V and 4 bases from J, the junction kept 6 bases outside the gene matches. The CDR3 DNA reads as TGCAGCGGTTCGTGGACAGGGTACAATGAGCAGTTCTTC. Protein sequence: CSGSWTGYNEQFF.

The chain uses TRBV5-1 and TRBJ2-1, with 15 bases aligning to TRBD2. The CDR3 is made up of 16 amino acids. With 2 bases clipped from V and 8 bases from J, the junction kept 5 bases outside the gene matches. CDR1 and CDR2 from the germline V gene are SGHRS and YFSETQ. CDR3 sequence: CASSLGLAGGRDEQFF. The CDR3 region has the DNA TGCGCCAGCAGCTTAGGACTAGCGGGAGGGCGCGATGAGCAGTTCTTC.

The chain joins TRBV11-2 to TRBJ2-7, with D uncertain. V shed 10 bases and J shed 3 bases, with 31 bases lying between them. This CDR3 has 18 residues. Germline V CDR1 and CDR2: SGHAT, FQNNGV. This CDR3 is CATCESVQLQTNVYEQYF. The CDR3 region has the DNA TGTGCCACTTGCGAATCTGTCCAACTCCAAACGAACGTCTACGAGCAGTACTTC.

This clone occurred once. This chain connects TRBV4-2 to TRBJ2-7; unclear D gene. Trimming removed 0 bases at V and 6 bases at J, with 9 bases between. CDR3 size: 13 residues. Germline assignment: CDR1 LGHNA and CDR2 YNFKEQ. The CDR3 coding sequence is TGTGCCAGCAGCCAAGAGGTGAGGAGCGAGCAGTACTTC. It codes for CASSQEVRSEQYF.

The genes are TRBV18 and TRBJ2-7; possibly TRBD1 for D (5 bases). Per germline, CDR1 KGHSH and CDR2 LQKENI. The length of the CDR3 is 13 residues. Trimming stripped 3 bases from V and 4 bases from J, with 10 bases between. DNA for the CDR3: TGTGCCAGCTCACCCAGGGAACGGTACGAGCAGTACTTC. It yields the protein CASSPRERYEQYF. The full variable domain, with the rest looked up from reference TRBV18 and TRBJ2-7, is NAGVMQNPRHLVRRRGQEARLRCSPMKGHSHVYWYRQLPEEGLKFMVYLQKENIIDESGMPKERFSAEFPKEGPSILRIQQVVRGDSAAYFCASSPRERYEQYFGPGTRLTVT.